This T cell receptor (beta chain) was recorded in a study of OX40 agonist ivuxolimab in advanced cancers. About the investigation overall: The costimulatory receptor OX40 (CD134) was targeted by ivuxolimab, a fully human IgG2 agonistic monoclonal antibody. Intravenous ivuxolimab was administered to patients every 2 weeks at six dose levels: 0.01, 0.1, 0.3, 1.5, 3 and 10 mg/kg. Of the roughly 52 patients in dose escalation, about 20 had hepatocellular carcinoma, some 15 had melanoma, 9 had renal cell carcinoma and 9 had head and neck cancer. In the dose-escalation cohort, roughly 80% of patients were male, and the mean age was approximately 55 years, with a range of roughly 23 to 85. Prior anti-PD-1, anti-PD-L1 or anti-CTLA-4 therapy was permitted, and roughly two fifths of dose-escalation patients had received checkpoint inhibitors. Three dose-escalation patients achieved partial responses, one with hepatocellular carcinoma and two with cutaneous melanoma. The purpose of peripheral TCRbeta sequencing was to test whether ivuxolimab changed TCR sequence diversity and led to clonal T-cell expansion. The monotherapy dose-escalation portion (N of about 47 patients) of the phase I ivuxolimab trial is reported in the paper.

To sequence the TCRbeta CDR3 region, genomic DNA was isolated from the sorted cells. TCRbeta CDR3 regions were sequenced using the immunoSEQ Assay. Entries here come from immuneACCESS through TCRdb and include only in-frame sequences with V and J called. Some clones fail to appear in such tables; in the studies checked, an unresolved V gene covers under half of the shortfall, and the cause of the remainder is unknown. For this sample there are tens of thousands of clones; about 85% appear just once. Less than 50% of the sample comes from the top ten. A note on this clone: Its target antigen remains unknown. Qualities for individual bases were not recorded, and no much larger clone is one base off.

Overall study outcomes, separate from this receptor: The antigen specificity of the clonally expanded peripheral T cells was not determined. In partial responders in the 0.1-3.0 mg/kg groups, normalized peripheral clonal expansion was found to be among the lowest, especially among CD8+ T cells. After ivuxolimab, expanded clones were on average more numerous among CD8+ T cells than among CD4+ T cells. Clonal expansion of both CD4+ and CD8+ blood T cells was observed from baseline to week 6 at doses 0.1 to 3.0 mg/kg. Low levels of normalized T-cell clonal expansion were also shown by some nonresponding patients.

Patients with autoimmune disease history or receiving systemic immunosuppression were excluded from the trial. Peripheral blood for TCR sequencing was drawn from every dose cohort at baseline, at cycle 4 day 1 and at cycle 7 day 1. Samples came from an open-label, multicenter, first-in-human phase I dose-escalation trial of ivuxolimab. Adults with locally advanced or metastatic head and neck squamous cell, hepatocellular, melanoma or renal cell carcinoma were enrolled in the trial. Before TCR sequencing, CD4+ T cells and CD8+ T cells from peripheral blood were sorted into separate populations. From a lookup of the germline V gene, CDR1 and CDR2 are LGHNA and YSLEER. A distance of 7 bases separates the germline ends of V and J, which lose 4 bases and 1 base respectively. The CDR3 goes from the cysteine to the phenylalanine over 14 residues. Only CDR3 DNA remains: 42 bases, in frame from the first base.

This receptor was identified in an adult with an advanced solid tumor such as melanoma, head and neck, liver or kidney cancer. The material was CD4+ or CD8+ T cells sorted from blood, obtained in a trial of the OX40 agonist ivuxolimab. The sequence is built from TRBV4-3 and TRBJ2-2, with no reliable assignment of the D segment. The DNA sequence is TGCGCCAGCAGCCGCGGCTGGAACACCGGGGAGCTGTTTTTT. Translated, it gives CASSRGWNTGELFF.